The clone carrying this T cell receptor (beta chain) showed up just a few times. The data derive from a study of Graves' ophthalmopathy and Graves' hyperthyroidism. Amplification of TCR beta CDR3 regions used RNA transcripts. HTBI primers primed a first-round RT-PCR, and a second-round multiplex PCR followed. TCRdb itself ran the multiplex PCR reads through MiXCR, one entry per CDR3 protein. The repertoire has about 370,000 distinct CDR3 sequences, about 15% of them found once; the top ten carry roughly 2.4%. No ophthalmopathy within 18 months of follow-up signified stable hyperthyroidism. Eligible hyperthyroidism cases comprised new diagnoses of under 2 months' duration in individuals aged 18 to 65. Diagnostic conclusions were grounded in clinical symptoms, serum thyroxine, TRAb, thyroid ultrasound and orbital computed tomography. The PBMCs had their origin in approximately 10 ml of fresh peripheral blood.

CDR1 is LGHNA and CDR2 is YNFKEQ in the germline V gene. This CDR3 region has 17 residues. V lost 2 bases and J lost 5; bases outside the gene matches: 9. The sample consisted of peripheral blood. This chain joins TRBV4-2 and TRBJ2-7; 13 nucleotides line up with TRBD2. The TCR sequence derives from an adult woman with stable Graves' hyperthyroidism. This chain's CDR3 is CASSQPGTSGIFDEQYF. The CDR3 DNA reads TGTGCCAGCAGCCAACCTGGGACTAGCGGGATTTTTGACGAGCAGTACTTC.